This passage covers 14 T cell receptor beta chains from one sample sequenced in a study of shared clonotypes between healthy human individuals. Repertoires were generated with immunoSEQ multiplex PCR, while TCRdb's copy carries only in-frame clones and drops some. This table holds more than 1 million clones, around 78% found once. Sequencing was carried out using memory CD4+ T cells from PBMCs. Subset of the sample: CD45RA-negative fraction. The source of these receptors is a man between 18 and 29 years old in good health. Some clones in this sample may be carry-over from other donors' samples.

The chain has TRBV27 and TRBJ2-2; a weak D match, TRBD1 (6 bases). Germline-derived CDR1 and CDR2 are MNHEY and SMNVEV (reference sequence). V gave up 6 bases and J gave up 5 bases, with 10 bases separating them. The CDR3 has 13 amino acids. Here the CDR3 reads CASRGQGTGELFF. In nucleotides, the CDR3 is TGTGCCAGCAGGGGCCAGGGGACCGGGGAGCTGTTTTTT.

J is TRBJ2-4 and V is TRBV30; perhaps TRBD2 as D (6 bases). Germline V gene data show CDR1 as GTSNPN and CDR2 as SVGIG (reference sequence). V was cut by 0 bases and J by 6 bases, with 6 bases left in between. The CDR3 loop spans 12 amino acids. The CDR3 sequence: CAWSVAGNIQYF. Written as DNA, the CDR3 is TGTGCCTGGAGTGTAGCGGGAAACATTCAGTACTTC.

This clone came up a few times. The V and J genes are TRBV29-1 and TRBJ1-1; tentatively, D is TRBD1 (6 bases). The V gene lost 4 bases and the J gene lost 5 bases, with 14 bases spanning the gap. This CDR3 contains 13 residues. From germline, CDR1 is SQVTM and CDR2 ANQGSEA. CDR3 loop: CSVGTAPATEAFF. The DNA of the CDR3 is TGCAGCGTTGGGACAGCCCCCGCGACTGAAGCTTTCTTT.

This chain joins TRBV5-4 and TRBJ2-3; tentatively, D is TRBD2 (6 bases). The V gene's germline CDR1 is SGHNT and CDR2 YYREEE (reference sequence). There are 16 residues in the CDR3. Trimming took off 0 bases at V and 0 bases at J, with 11 bases between the two ends. The CDR3 DNA is TGTGCCAGCAGCTTGGGCGGCGGGGCGAGCACAGATACGCAGTATTTT. Protein product: CASSLGGGASTDTQYF. Drawing the rest from reference TRBV5-4 and TRBJ2-3, the complete variable domain is ETGVTQSPTHLIKTRGQQVTLRCSSQSGHNTVSWYQQALGQGPQFIFQYYREEENGRGNFPPRFSGLQFPNYSSELNVNALELDDSALYLCASSLGGGASTDTQYFGPGTRLTVL.

This rearrangement joins TRBV7-9 to TRBJ2-5; TRBD1 or TRBD2 may be the D gene (5 bases each). V was trimmed by 1 base and J by 2 bases, leaving 8 bases between them. The CDR3 has 14 amino acids. Germline V gene data show CDR1 as SEHNR and CDR2 as FQNEAQ (reference sequence). The CDR3 protein is CASSLDGAQETQYF. For the CDR3, the DNA is TGTGCCAGCAGCTTAGACGGGGCTCAAGAGACCCAGTACTTC.

The J gene is TRBJ2-7, the V gene TRBV28; TRBD1 matches 7 bases. Germline assignment: CDR1 MDHEN and CDR2 SYDVKM. The CDR3 extends over 15 amino acids. The J segment lost 2 bases and the V segment lost 10 bases, leaving 14 bases of the junction unmatched. The CDR3 bases are TGTGCCACCAGGGCCATGACAGGGACAACCTACGAGCAGTACTTC. Residues: CATRAMTGTTYEQYF.

The chain combines TRBV13 with TRBJ2-1; TRBD2 matches at 7 bases. Trimming took 0 bases from V and 7 from J; bases not matched to a gene: 12. Germline V CDR1 and CDR2: PRHDT, FYEKMQ (reference sequence). The CDR3 extends over 17 amino acids. The CDR3 loop is CASSLGLAGVLRNEQFF. The DNA for the CDR3 is TGTGCCAGCAGCTTAGGCCTGGCGGGAGTTTTACGGAATGAGCAGTTCTTC.

V is TRBV7-2 and J is TRBJ1-5; 7 bases map to TRBD1. The CDR3 has 16 amino acids. CDR1 and CDR2 (germline): SGHTA, FQGNSA. The junction had 7 bases not matched to a gene; V was cut back by 2 bases and J by 3 bases. The CDR3 region is CASSLMGGQTNQPQHF. The CDR3 bases are TGTGCCAGCAGCTTAATGGGGGGACAGACCAATCAGCCCCAGCATTTT.

The rearrangement joins TRBV5-6 to TRBJ2-1, with D hard to call. Looked up from germline, CDR1 is SGHDT and CDR2 is YYEEEE. Deletions cut 4 bases from V and 7 bases from J, with 18 bases between. CDR3 length equals 15 residues. The CDR3 nucleotides read TGTGCCAGCAGCCTTACAGTGTTTATGGCAAATGAGCAGTTCTTC. Residues: CASSLTVFMANEQFF.

The V call is TRBV15, the J call TRBJ2-5; 8 positions match TRBD1. The CDR3 runs to 15 residues. Losses at the gene ends were 3 bases for V and 8 bases for J; bases not matched to a gene: 11. Germline-derived CDR1 and CDR2 are LNHNV and YYDKDF (reference sequence). DNA for the CDR3: TGTGCCACCAGCAGGGGTGGTGGACAGGGTGGTACCCAGTACTTC. Translated: CATSRGGGQGGTQYF.

This chain joins TRBV10-3 and TRBJ1-2; TRBD1 matches 10 bases. The CDR3 is 16 amino acids. V gave up 1 base and J gave up 2 bases; unmatched junction bases: 4. Germline loops: CDR1 ENHRY, CDR2 SYGVKD. The CDR3 bases are TGTGCCATCAGTGAGTTACCGGGACAGGGGAACTATGGCTACACCTTC. This gives the protein CAISELPGQGNYGYTF.

Points on this clone: The identical CDR3 is also encoded by other nucleotide sequences in the sample. The chain couples TRBV5-6 to TRBJ1-4; D is ambiguous. CDR1 and CDR2 from the germline V gene are SGHDT and YYEEEE. The CDR3 totals 14 residues. Trimming cost V 0 bases and J 4 bases, with 7 bases left between them. CDR3 coding DNA: TGTGCCAGCAGCTTGGCGGCGGGTAATGAAAAACTGTTTTTT. Residues: CASSLAAGNEKLFF.

The J gene is TRBJ2-7, the V gene TRBV6-6; a possible D gene is TRBD1 (7 bases). With 3 bases removed from V and 2 bases from J, the gap between germline ends came to 11 bases. The germline V gene has CDR1 MNHNY and CDR2 SVGAGI (reference sequence). This CDR3 comprises 14 residues. The CDR3 sequence is CASSYGGGPYEQYF. The CDR3 DNA sequence: TGTGCCAGCAGTTATGGAGGGGGCCCCTACGAGCAGTACTTC.

Ten or more counts support this clone. V gene TRBV28 combines with J gene TRBJ2-7; D is perhaps TRBD2 (5 bases). Trimming removed 1 base from V and 4 bases from J, with 17 bases in between. Germline CDR1 reads MDHEN; CDR2 reads SYDVKM. The CDR3 length is 16 residues. The CDR3 spells CASSLSRGNAIYEQYF. DNA for the CDR3: TGTGCCAGCAGTTTATCTAGAGGGAACGCCATTTACGAGCAGTACTTC.